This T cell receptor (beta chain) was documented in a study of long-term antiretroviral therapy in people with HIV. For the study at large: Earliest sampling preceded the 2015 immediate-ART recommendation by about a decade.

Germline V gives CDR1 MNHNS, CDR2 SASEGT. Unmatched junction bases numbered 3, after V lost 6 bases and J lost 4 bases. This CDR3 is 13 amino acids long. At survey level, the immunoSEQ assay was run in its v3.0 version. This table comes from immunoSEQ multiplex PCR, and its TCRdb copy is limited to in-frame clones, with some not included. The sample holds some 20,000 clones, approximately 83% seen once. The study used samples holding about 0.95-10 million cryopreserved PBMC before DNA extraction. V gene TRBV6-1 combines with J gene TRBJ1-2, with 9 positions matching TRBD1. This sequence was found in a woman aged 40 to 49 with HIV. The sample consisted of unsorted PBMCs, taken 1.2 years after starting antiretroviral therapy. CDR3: CASRAGQGYGYTF. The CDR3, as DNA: TGTGCCAGCAGGGCGGGACAGGGCTATGGCTACACCTTC.